Following are 20 T cell receptor beta chains from one sample sequenced in a study of T-cell reconstitution after alpha-beta-depleted transplantation in children. Unique molecular identifiers featured in how the TCRbeta library was prepared. TCRdb reprocessed the PCR reads via MiXCR and lists one record per CDR3 protein. The data contain 100,000 or so distinct CDR3 sequences, approximately 12% of them singletons. The material was PBMCs from the stem cell graft donor, obtained from the stem cell graft. The receptors were gathered from a human donor who donated a stem cell graft to a child with inherited bone marrow failure.

This clonotype was observed at least ten times. CDR3 protein: CSTDGGAVNFEQFF. In nucleotides, the CDR3 is TGCAGCACCGACGGGGGGGCCGTTAACTTTGAGCAGTTCTTC. The chain carries TRBV29-1 and TRBJ2-1; 8 bases are a match to TRBD2. CDR1 is SQVTM, CDR2 ANQGSEA, per germline. There are 14 residues in the CDR3. Trimming cost V 8 bases and J 9 bases; bases outside gene matches: 15.

This clonotype has a count of ten or more. This chain uses TRBV11-3 with TRBJ2-3; D is uncertain. The CDR3 spans 13 residues. Germline V gene sequence: CDR1 SGHNT, CDR2 YENEEA. The V end lost 5 bases, the J end lost 6 bases, and 12 bases lay between the germline ends. CDR3 sequence reads: CASSPSAVDTQYF. In DNA form, the CDR3 reads TGTGCCAGCAGCCCGAGCGCGGTCGATACGCAGTATTTT.

This chain joins TRBV5-4 and TRBJ2-2; a possible D gene is TRBD1 (6 bases). CDR1 is SGHNT and CDR2 is YYREEE in the germline V gene (reference sequence). This CDR3 is built from 16 residues. V shed 0 bases and J shed 1 base, with 10 bases lying between them. CDR3 region: CASSLAQGRNTGELFF. CDR3 nucleotide sequence: TGTGCCAGCAGCTTGGCTCAGGGGAGGAACACCGGGGAGCTGTTTTTT. The full variable domain, rest sourced from reference TRBV5-4 and TRBJ2-2, is ETGVTQSPTHLIKTRGQQVTLRCSSQSGHNTVSWYQQALGQGPQFIFQYYREEENGRGNFPPRFSGLQFPNYSSELNVNALELDDSALYLCASSLAQGRNTGELFFGEGSRLTVL.

In regard to this clonotype: The junction and the germline gene differ at one end; a read error may be behind it. This chain uses TRBV6-5 with TRBJ2-5, with 9 bases that match TRBD1. The CDR3 is made up of 16 amino acids. Germline-derived CDR1 and CDR2 are MNHEY and SVGAGI. The CDR3 loop reads CASSNSTGGLAETQYF. For the CDR3, the DNA is TGTGCCAGCAGTAACTCGACAGGGGGGTTAGCAGAGACCCAGTACTTC.

The chain employs TRBV2 and TRBJ2-7, with D tentatively TRBD1 or TRBD2 (5 bases each). The V end lost 2 bases, the J end lost 3 bases, and 11 bases lay between the germline ends. In germline, CDR1 is SNHLY, CDR2 FYNNEI. The CDR3 runs to 14 residues. Here the CDR3 DNA reads TGTGCCAGCAGTGAACGGGGCAACAACTACGAGCAGTACTTC. It yields the protein CASSERGNNYEQYF. The full variable domain, in which reference TRBV2 and TRBJ2-7 provide the parts outside the CDR3, is EPEVTQTPSHQVTQMGQEVILRCVPISNHLYFYWYRQILGQKVEFLVSFYNNEISEKSEIFDDQFSVERPDGSNFTLKIRSTKLEDSAMYFCASSERGNNYEQYFGPGTRLTVT.

This clonotype was recorded at least ten times. This rearrangement joins TRBV4-3 to TRBJ2-1; 8 nucleotides align to TRBD1. The V segment lost 2 bases and the J segment 2 bases; nucleotides outside the gene matches: 2. This CDR3 has 15 amino acids. Germline V gene data show CDR1 as LGHNA and CDR2 as YSLEER. The CDR3, as DNA: TGCGCCAGCAGCCAAAAGACAGGGGCCTACAATGAGCAGTTCTTC. Its protein product is CASSQKTGAYNEQFF.

This clonotype was found many times. The chain joins TRBV29-1 to TRBJ1-2; D is ambiguous. V was shortened by 7 bases and J by 8 bases, with 14 bases between the two germline ends. The CDR3 consists of 11 residues. Per the germline V gene, CDR1 is SQVTM and CDR2 is ANQGSEA. The CDR3 DNA follows: TGCAGCGGGAGGTTCGGGTTCGGCTACACCTTC. Translated, it gives CSGRFGFGYTF.

Many counts were recorded for this clonotype. This sequence joins TRBV5-5 and TRBJ2-7, with TRBD2 as a possible D gene (6 bases). The CDR3 spans 15 residues. V was clipped by 4 bases and J by 5 bases, with 19 bases between them. The V gene's germline CDR1 is SGHKS and CDR2 YYEKEE (reference sequence). The CDR3 region has the DNA TGTGCCAGCAGCCTATGGACGGGGGTAGCGGACGAGCAGTACTTC. Protein: CASSLWTGVADEQYF.

This clonotype was counted ten times or more. This chain connects TRBV12-3 or TRBV12-4 to TRBJ2-1, with D tentatively TRBD1 (6 bases). V dropped 8 bases and J dropped 7 bases, with 21 bases sitting between them. CDR3 length: 15 residues. In DNA form, the CDR3 reads TGTGCCAGCGGGCGGAAAGGGGGATTTGCGAATGAGCAGTTCTTC. Protein sequence: CASGRKGGFANEQFF.

This clonotype was observed many times. V usage is TRBV20-1 and J usage is TRBJ1-1; weak D call: TRBD1 (6 bases). V lost 0 bases and J 2 bases, leaving 13 bases between the germline ends. Looked up from germline, CDR1 is DFQATT and CDR2 is SNEGSKA (reference sequence). The CDR3 covers 15 residues. This CDR3 reads CSARDAGQINTEAFF. DNA of the CDR3: TGCAGTGCTAGAGATGCAGGACAGATAAACACTGAAGCTTTCTTT.

The sample holds many counts of this clonotype. The limits of the CDR3 on the DNA are not certain, so only TCRdb's listed CDR3 is given. The rearrangement uses TRBV29-1 and TRBJ1-4; the table's D call, TRBD1, was not checked against the DNA. Looked up from germline, CDR1 is SQVTM and CDR2 is ANQGSEA. The CDR3 is made up of 11 amino acids, end residues included. Here the CDR3 reads CSVGQGAPGFF.

This clonotype was observed many times. J is TRBJ1-2 and V is TRBV28; weak D call: TRBD1 (6 bases). This CDR3 has 14 residues. Germline V gene lookup returns CDR1 MDHEN and CDR2 SYDVKM. The V end was cut by 6 bases, the J end by 4 bases, with 15 bases between. The CDR3 DNA sequence: TGTGCCAGCAGGAGTTCTATGGACAGCTATGGCTACACCTTC. As protein: CASRSSMDSYGYTF.

This rearrangement joins TRBV11-3 to TRBJ2-7; perhaps TRBD1 as D (6 bases). V gave up 5 bases and J gave up 5 bases, with 13 bases separating them. CDR1 is SGHNT, CDR2 YENEEA, per germline. There are 13 residues in the CDR3. The CDR3 region is CASSRIGQNEQYF. The CDR3 DNA reads as TGTGCCAGCAGCCGAATCGGACAGAACGAGCAGTACTTC.

This clonotype was detected a few times. The chain employs TRBV12-3 or TRBV12-4 and TRBJ2-5, with 10 bases aligning to TRBD2. J gave up 5 bases and V 6 bases, and 6 bases lay outside the gene matches. The CDR3 length is 14 residues. For the CDR3, the DNA is TGTGCCAGCAGCCAACTAGCGGGGCGGGAGACCCAGTACTTC. This sequence encodes CASSQLAGRETQYF.

The table lists this clonotype with many counts. This CDR3 is CASSLHGGAGGEQFF. CDR3 DNA: TGCGCCAGCAGCCTCCACGGGGGCGCGGGAGGTGAGCAGTTCTTC. The chain recombines TRBV4-3 with TRBJ2-1; 8 bases are a match to TRBD2. The CDR3 sequence is 15 residues long. Germline values: CDR1 LGHNA, CDR2 YSLEER. V lost 4 bases, J lost 9 bases, and 11 bases stayed unmatched.

Ten or more counts support this clonotype. This chain joins TRBV20-1 and TRBJ2-3, with 11 bases identical to TRBD2. Germline CDR1 is DFQATT and CDR2 is SNEGSKA (reference sequence). The V segment lost 2 bases and the J segment 0 bases; nucleotides outside the gene matches: 4. CDR3 length equals 16 residues. Here the CDR3 reads CSARSASGGSTDTQYF. The CDR3 region has the DNA TGCAGTGCTAGATCGGCTAGCGGGGGGAGCACAGATACGCAGTATTTT.

The V gene is TRBV6-2 or TRBV6-3, the J gene TRBJ1-1; D is unclear. The CDR3 consists of 14 residues. Trimming removed 2 bases from V and 4 bases from J, with 11 bases in between. Germline CDR1 and CDR2: MNHEY and SVGEGT. CDR3 sequence reads: CASSYPDKRTEAFF. The DNA of the CDR3 is TGTGCCAGCAGTTACCCAGACAAGCGCACTGAAGCTTTCTTT.

This clonotype appeared many times. The V gene is TRBV18, the J gene TRBJ2-2; tentative D call: TRBD1 (5 bases). This CDR3 comprises 17 residues. Looked up from germline, CDR1 is KGHSH and CDR2 is LQKENI. V lost 2 bases and J lost 2, with 15 bases in between. As DNA, the CDR3 is TGTGCCAGCTCACCAAGTATTACAGGTCTAAACACCGGGGAGCTGTTTTTT. Amino acids: CASSPSITGLNTGELFF. Based on the CDR3 plus reference TRBV18 and TRBJ2-2, the full variable domain is NAGVMQNPRHLVRRRGQEARLRCSPMKGHSHVYWYRQLPEEGLKFMVYLQKENIIDESGMPKERFSAEFPKEGPSILRIQQVVRGDSAAYFCASSPSITGLNTGELFFGEGSRLTVL.

This clonotype appeared many times. The rearrangement joins TRBV6-5 to TRBJ1-5; D gene ambiguous. Germline V lookup: CDR1 MNHEY, CDR2 SVGAGI. The CDR3 spans 13 residues. The germline V and J ends were trimmed by 6 bases and 1 base, with 7 bases remaining between them. The DNA for the CDR3 is TGTGCCAGCAGCCCCTTCAGCAATCAGCCCCAGCATTTT. It specifies CASSPFSNQPQHF.

This clonotype has only a few counts. The V gene is TRBV7-8, the J gene TRBJ2-6, with D possibly being TRBD2 (6 bases). The CDR3 extends over 14 amino acids. Germline V gives CDR1 SGHVS, CDR2 FQNEAQ. CDR3 sequence (DNA): TGTGCGATCGGGGGATCTTCTGGGGCCAACGTCCTGACTTTC. The encoded protein is CAIGGSSGANVLTF.